The source of this TCR beta chain is a study of blood T cell repertoires in COVID-19. The CDR3 extends over 13 amino acids. V lost 4 bases and J 4 bases, leaving 10 bases between the germline ends. Method: immunoSEQ multiplex PCR; TCRdb's copy keeps in-frame clones and lacks some. The top ten clones hold 15% to 20% of a sample with 31,000 or so clones, 85% to 90% of them seen once. Sequencing was performed on peripheral blood. The source of this sequence is an elderly man with acute or convalescent COVID-19. The chain recombines TRBV12-3 or TRBV12-4 with TRBJ1-1, with a tentative D call TRBD1 (5 bases). CDR3 amino acids: CASSYTGGTEAFF. CDR3 DNA: TGTGCCAGCAGTTATACGGGGGGCACTGAAGCTTTCTTT.